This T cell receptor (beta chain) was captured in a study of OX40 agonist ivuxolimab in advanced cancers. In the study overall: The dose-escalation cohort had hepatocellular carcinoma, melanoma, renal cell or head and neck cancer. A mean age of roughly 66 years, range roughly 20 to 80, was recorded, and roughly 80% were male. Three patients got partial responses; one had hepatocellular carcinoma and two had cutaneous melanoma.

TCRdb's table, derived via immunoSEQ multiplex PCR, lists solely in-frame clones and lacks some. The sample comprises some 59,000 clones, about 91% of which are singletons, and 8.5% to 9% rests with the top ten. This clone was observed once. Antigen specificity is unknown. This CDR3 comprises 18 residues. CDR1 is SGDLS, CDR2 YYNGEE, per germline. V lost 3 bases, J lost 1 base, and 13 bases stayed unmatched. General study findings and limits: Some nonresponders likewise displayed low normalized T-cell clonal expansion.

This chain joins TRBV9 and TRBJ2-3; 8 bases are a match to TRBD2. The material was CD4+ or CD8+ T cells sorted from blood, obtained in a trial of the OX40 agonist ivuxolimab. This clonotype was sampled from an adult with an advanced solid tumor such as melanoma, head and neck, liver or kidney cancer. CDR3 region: CASSASATGGPGTDTQYF. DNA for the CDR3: TGTGCCAGCAGCGCTTCCGCTACGGGAGGGCCGGGCACAGATACGCAGTATTTT. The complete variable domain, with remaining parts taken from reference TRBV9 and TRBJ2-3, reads DSGVTQTPKHLITATGQRVTLRCSPRSGDLSVYWYQQSLDQGLQFLIQYYNGEERAKGNILERFSAQQFPDLHSELNLSSLELGDSALYFCASSASATGGPGTDTQYFGPGTRLTVL.